Below are 21 T cell receptor beta chains sequenced from a single sample in a study of regulatory T cells in long-lasting Graves disease (dated by TCRdb to the early 2020s). The time point label, as the study defines it: newly diagnosed GD, antithyroid drugs for less than 3 months. For both TCR sequencing and RNA sequencing, RNA was extracted from PBMCs using TRIzol. Library generation was performed with multiplex PCR. The reads were generated on an Illumina HiSeq 4000. CDR3 regions were amplified by Arm-PCR with iRepertoire HTBI primers to construct TCR beta libraries. The public reads were reanalyzed by TCRdb: fastp trimming at Q25, MiXCR alignment, in-frame beta chains only. Each entry merges the rows of one CDR3 protein and shows their most common DNA and genes. The sample profile shows about 470,000 distinct CDR3 sequences; roughly 17% of them were found once. The ten largest clones capture 10% to 15% of the sample.

This sample also appeared in a second study, on T cells in Graves' hyperthyroidism and ophthalmopathy.

The source was peripheral blood mononuclear cells (PBMCs), collected at new diagnosis, from a patient treated with antithyroid drugs. Source of these receptors: a man in his forties with Graves disease. Donor details come from another sample of the same person, matched by shared clones.

This clonotype was counted many times. The chain has TRBV12-5 and TRBJ1-1; TRBD1 might be the D (6 bases). With 7 bases removed from V and 6 bases from J, the gap between germline ends came to 21 bases. Germline V gene data show CDR1 as LGHNT and CDR2 as FRNRAP. The CDR3 contains 15 residues. The CDR3 nucleotides are TGTGCTAGTGTCCTGGGGGGGGGCGGACACTCTGAAGCTTTCTTT. It translates to CASVLGGGGHSEAFF.

There are many counts of this clonotype. This chain joins TRBV12-3 or TRBV12-4 and TRBJ1-4; D possibly corresponds to TRBD1 (5 bases). V gave up 3 bases and J gave up 12 bases, with 17 bases separating them. The CDR3 loop spans 14 amino acids. As DNA, the CDR3 is TGTGCCAGCAGTTTGGCGGGACGCACGACCCAACTGTTTTTT. This sequence encodes CASSLAGRTTQLFF.

In its sample, this clonotype was seen many times. The chain employs TRBV5-1 and TRBJ2-3; TRBD2 matches 10 bases. This CDR3 contains 16 residues. Germline CDR1 reads SGHRS; CDR2 reads YFSETQ. The V segment lost 4 bases and the J segment 3 bases; nucleotides outside the gene matches: 8. DNA of the CDR3: TGCGCCAGCAGCATGGGGTCTAGCGGGAGTACAGATACGCAGTATTTT. It translates to CASSMGSSGSTDTQYF.

The chain joins TRBV20-1 to TRBJ2-5, with D unclear. The CDR3 consists of 13 residues. The V gene's germline CDR1 is DFQATT and CDR2 SNEGSKA (reference sequence). V lost 4 bases and J lost 2, with 11 bases in between. The CDR3 protein is CSAIRTNQETQYF. The CDR3 DNA is TGCAGTGCTATCCGGACGAATCAAGAGACCCAGTACTTC.

This clonotype was observed a few times. This sequence joins TRBV19 and TRBJ2-7, with D possibly being TRBD1 (6 bases). Trimming took off 4 bases at V and 2 bases at J, with 15 bases between the two ends. The CDR3 is made up of 15 amino acids. Germline V lookup: CDR1 LNHDA, CDR2 SQIVND (reference sequence). CDR3 amino acids: CASSTGRDKTYEQYF. The CDR3 bases are TGTGCCAGTAGTACCGGAAGGGACAAAACCTACGAGCAGTACTTC.

This chain links TRBV27 with TRBJ2-5, with D perhaps TRBD2 (6 bases). V lost 3 bases to trimming and J lost 5 bases, with 10 bases between them. The CDR3 loop spans 13 amino acids. Germline V gene sequence: CDR1 MNHEY, CDR2 SMNVEV (reference sequence). For the CDR3, the DNA is TGTGCCAGCAGTTTCAATCGGGGGGAGACCCAGTACTTC. Residues: CASSFNRGETQYF.

This clonotype showed up just a few times. V is TRBV4-1 and J is TRBJ1-4, with D possibly TRBD1 on 5 matching bases. V lost 4 bases and J lost 14, with 17 bases in between. The V gene's germline CDR1 is MGHRA and CDR2 YSYEKL. The CDR3 spans 13 residues. CDR3 DNA: TGCGCCAGCAGCCCCCAGGGAATCCGAGATCTGTTTTTT. Translation: CASSPQGIRDLFF.

This clonotype has a handful of counts. The chain couples TRBV19 to TRBJ2-1; the match to TRBD2 covers 10 bases. Germline V lookup: CDR1 LNHDA, CDR2 SQIVND (reference sequence). This CDR3 has 16 residues. Losses at the gene ends were 3 bases for V and 3 bases for J; bases not matched to a gene: 5. CDR3 coding DNA: TGTGCCAGTAGTATGAGCGGGAGGGGGCGCTACAATGAGCAGTTCTTC. Its translation is CASSMSGRGRYNEQFF.

The chain couples TRBV15 to TRBJ2-7; no definite D call. This CDR3 is built from 13 residues. Trimming stripped 1 base from V and 7 bases from J, with 11 bases between. CDR1 and CDR2 from the germline V gene are LNHNV and YYDKDF (reference sequence). This CDR3 reads CATSRGGLGEQYF. CDR3 coding DNA: TGTGCCACCAGCAGAGGTGGCTTGGGGGAGCAGTACTTC.

The sample holds many counts of this clonotype. This chain connects TRBV11-2 to TRBJ2-3; no clear D. This CDR3 spans 15 amino acids. V dropped 5 bases and J dropped 1 base, with 13 bases sitting between them. Germline values: CDR1 SGHAT, CDR2 FQNNGV. CDR3 region: CASSANRPGTDTQYF. CDR3 sequence (DNA): TGTGCCAGCAGCGCCAATCGGCCGGGCACAGATACGCAGTATTTT. Combining the CDR3 with reference TRBV11-2 and TRBJ2-3 gives the whole variable domain EAGVAQSPRYKIIEKRQSVAFWCNPISGHATLYWYQQILGQGPKLLIQFQNNGVVDDSQLPKDRFSAERLKGVDSTLKIQPAKLEDSAVYLCASSANRPGTDTQYFGPGTRLTVL.

This clonotype was seen only a few times. The chain carries TRBV24-1 and TRBJ1-5, with 7 nucleotides matching TRBD1. This CDR3 is built from 14 residues. Looked up from germline, CDR1 is KGHDR and CDR2 is SFDVKD. Unmatched junction bases numbered 5, after V lost 2 bases and J lost 8 bases. The CDR3 DNA follows: TGTGCCACCAGTGATTACAGGGGCACGGAGCCCCAGCATTTT. Its translation is CATSDYRGTEPQHF.

In its sample, this clonotype was seen a few times. The chain uses TRBV6-2 or TRBV6-3 and TRBJ1-1; D gene unclear. This CDR3 is 12 amino acids long. Germline loops: CDR1 MNHEY, CDR2 SVGEGT. V was shortened by 5 bases and J by 11 bases, with 15 bases between the two germline ends. CDR3 in DNA: TGTGCCAGCAGTGAAGTAAGTCGGGTGGCTTTCTTT. Protein sequence: CASSEVSRVAFF.

V is TRBV19 and J is TRBJ1-5; D might be TRBD1 (6 bases). The germline V and J ends were trimmed by 3 bases and 0 bases, with 18 bases remaining between them. CDR3 length: 18 amino acids. Germline V lookup: CDR1 LNHDA, CDR2 SQIVND (reference sequence). This chain's CDR3 is CASSIRQARVGSNQPQHF. The CDR3 DNA sequence: TGTGCCAGTAGTATTAGACAGGCCCGGGTTGGTAGCAATCAGCCCCAGCATTTT.

The chain combines TRBV28 with TRBJ1-1; perhaps TRBD1 as D (6 bases). V dropped 0 bases and J dropped 3 bases, with 17 bases sitting between them. CDR1 and CDR2 from the germline V gene are MDHEN and SYDVKM. The CDR3 runs 17 residues. The CDR3 nucleotides read TGTGCCAGCAGTTTATGGGGATGGGGGCAGGGTGACACTGAAGCTTTCTTT. It yields the protein CASSLWGWGQGDTEAFF. Based on the CDR3 plus reference TRBV28 and TRBJ1-1, the full variable domain is DVKVTQSSRYLVKRTGEKVFLECVQDMDHENMFWYRQDPGLGLRLIYFSYDVKMKEKGDIPEGYSVSREKKERFSLILESASTNQTSMYLCASSLWGWGQGDTEAFFGQGTRLTVV.

This clonotype showed up many times. Here the CDR3 reads CAWNLDRGNEQFF. The CDR3 region has the DNA TGTGCCTGGAACCTGGACAGGGGTAATGAGCAGTTCTTC. The chain uses TRBV30 and TRBJ2-1; 9 bases align to TRBD1. The CDR3 consists of 13 residues. The trim removed 4 bases at V and 7 bases at J, leaving 5 bases unmatched. Germline values: CDR1 GTSNPN, CDR2 SVGIG (reference sequence). Drawing the rest from reference TRBV30 and TRBJ2-1, the complete variable domain is SQTIHQWPATLVQPVGSPLSLECTVEGTSNPNLYWYRQAAGRGLQLLFYSVGIGQISSEVPQNLSASRPQDRQFILSSKKLLLSDSGFYLCAWNLDRGNEQFFGPGTRLTVL.

This clonotype has a count of ten or more. The CDR3 loop reads CATSKGGTAINEQFF. The CDR3 bases are TGTGCCACCAGCAAAGGGGGGACAGCTATCAATGAGCAGTTCTTC. This chain uses TRBV15 with TRBJ2-1, with D possibly being TRBD1 (7 bases). In germline, CDR1 is LNHNV, CDR2 YYDKDF (reference sequence). V gave up 4 bases and J gave up 6 bases, with 16 bases separating them. The CDR3 length is 15 residues.

This clonotype was detected ten times or more. The V gene is TRBV7-8, the J gene TRBJ2-1; 12 nucleotides line up with TRBD2. CDR1 and CDR2 from the germline V gene are SGHVS and FQNEAQ. V was clipped by 5 bases and J by 9 bases; unmatched bases: 5. CDR3 length: 14 amino acids. The CDR3 bases are TGTGCCAGCAGCGCGACTAGCGGGAGTTTTGAGCAGTTCTTC. This gives the protein CASSATSGSFEQFF.

This clonotype was seen many times. The V gene is TRBV7-9, the J gene TRBJ2-7, with D possibly called TRBD1 or TRBD2 (5 bases each). The V and J ends lost 5 bases and 2 bases respectively, with 19 bases between them. The germline V gene has CDR1 SEHNR and CDR2 FQNEAQ (reference sequence). This CDR3 is built from 16 residues. The CDR3 here is CASSLTSGWDPYEQYF. The CDR3 DNA follows: TGTGCCAGCAGCCTTACGAGCGGATGGGACCCCTACGAGCAGTACTTC.

V and J are TRBV4-1 and TRBJ1-2; no reliable D call. Trimming cost V 3 bases and J 6 bases, with 17 bases left between them. The germline V gene encodes CDR1 MGHRA and CDR2 YSYEKL. There are 15 residues in the CDR3. The CDR3 region has the DNA TGCGCCAGCAGCCAGGACCGGCCCCAAACGGATGGCTACACCTTC. This sequence encodes CASSQDRPQTDGYTF.

This clonotype was seen repeatedly, ten times or more. The CDR3 loop is CASSPPKETQYF. CDR3 sequence (DNA): TGTGCCAGCAGCCCCCCCAAAGAGACCCAGTACTTC. The V and J genes are TRBV28 and TRBJ2-5; D is undetermined. Trimming cost V 6 bases and J 3 bases, with 8 bases left between them. The length of the CDR3 is 12 residues. From germline, CDR1 is MDHEN and CDR2 SYDVKM. The full variable domain, rest sourced from reference TRBV28 and TRBJ2-5, is DVKVTQSSRYLVKRTGEKVFLECVQDMDHENMFWYRQDPGLGLRLIYFSYDVKMKEKGDIPEGYSVSREKKERFSLILESASTNQTSMYLCASSPPKETQYFGPGTRLLVL.

The CDR3 protein is CASSQGTDSGNTIYF. Written as DNA, the CDR3 is TGTGCCAGCAGCCAAGGGACAGACTCTGGAAACACCATATATTTT. The gene calls are TRBV3-1 and TRBJ1-3; D might be TRBD1 (6 bases). V dropped 1 base and J dropped 0 bases, with 7 bases sitting between them. The CDR3 is 15 amino acids. Germline V gives CDR1 LGHDT, CDR2 YNNKEL (reference sequence).